This entry describes one T cell receptor beta chain. The sample originates from a study of OX40 agonist ivuxolimab in advanced cancers. Profiled with immunoSEQ multiplex PCR; TCRdb holds only in-frame clones, not every one. In the table there are around 68,000 clones, around 93% of which are singletons. The TCR sequence derives from an adult with an advanced solid tumor such as melanoma, head and neck, liver or kidney cancer. The sequences come from CD4+ or CD8+ T cells sorted from blood, collected in a trial of the OX40 agonist ivuxolimab.

CDR3 DNA sequence: TGTGCCAGCAGCTTAGCTTACAGGGGCTATAATTCACCCCTCCACTTT. It encodes CASSLAYRGYNSPLHF. V gene TRBV5-5 combines with J gene TRBJ1-6; 7 bases fit TRBD1. CDR1 is SGHKS, CDR2 YYEKEE, per germline (reference sequence). The CDR3 sequence is 16 residues long. V shed 2 bases and J 3 bases; nucleotides not matched to a gene: 5. Based on the CDR3 plus reference TRBV5-5 and TRBJ1-6, the full variable domain is DAGVTQSPTHLIKTRGQQVTLRCSPISGHKSVSWYQQVLGQGPQFIFQYYEKEERGRGNFPDRFSARQFPNYSSELNVNALLLGDSALYLCASSLAYRGYNSPLHFGNGTRLTVT.